Below, one T cell receptor (beta chain) is given with its context. Antigen: not known. Treatment specified: approximately nine-day PBMC culture with coronavirus spike peptide pools or control peptides (ViraFEST assay). V lost 2 bases, J lost 5 bases, and 9 bases lay in between. This CDR3 comprises 14 residues. From germline, CDR1 is SGHTA and CDR2 FQGNSA. Oncomine TCR Beta short-read sequencing was applied to DNA from cultured CD4+ T cells. TCRdb re-derived calls from the PCR reads in MiXCR, one entry per CDR3 protein. This table holds 20,000 or so distinct CDR3 sequences, around 56% found once. This record comes from a study of vaccination and CD4 T cells after COVID-19.

The chain joins TRBV7-2 to TRBJ2-2; no firm D call. This TCR was recovered from a human donor who had recovered from COVID-19. Sample: CD4+ T cells from blood, cultured in vitro, taken before SARS-CoV-2 vaccination. The DNA for the CDR3 is TGTGCCAGCAGCTTACCGGTCGCTACCGGGGAGCTGTTTTTT. Translating it yields CASSLPVATGELFF.